The entry that follows covers one TCR beta chain sequence. The antigen remains undetermined. The sample originates from a study of cytomegalovirus exposure and HLA in healthy donors. Background on the study: The use of the same platform for the approximately 130 validation repertoires and the roughly 700 first-cohort repertoires was reported by a later analysis. Points from the study as a whole: Cytomegalovirus-associated TCR beta chains were listed, numbering some 170. Most sequenced TCRs were rare (though some public TCRs occurred in many donors).

The CDR3 has 15 residues. Germline V gene sequence: CDR1 ENHRY, CDR2 SYGVKD. With V trimmed by 3 bases and J by 4 bases, 8 bases remained unmatched. The data were produced by immunoSEQ multiplex PCR, yet TCRdb's version contains in-frame clones alone and is incomplete. This table has about 73,000 clones, about 90% appearing once. The donors were in the roughly 130-subject validation cohort; that cohort was separate from the approximately 730-subject first cohort. Sequencing was done on a sample of PBMCs. The TCR sequence derives from a woman between 18 and 30 years old in good health and CMV-seropositive. The chain joins TRBV10-3 to TRBJ1-1; 7 bases are shared with TRBD1. The CDR3 spells CAISDGDRVATEAFF. Here the CDR3 DNA reads TGTGCCATCAGTGACGGAGACAGGGTGGCCACTGAAGCTTTCTTT.